A single sample gave rise to the 20 T cell receptor beta chains below, sequenced in a study of blood T cell repertoires in COVID-19. The repertoire was sequenced with immunoSEQ multiplex PCR; TCRdb's copy has only in-frame clones and lacks some. The profile shows around 140,000 clones, 84% of them singletons. The sequenced material came from peripheral blood. The source of these receptors is a man in his 60s with active or convalescent COVID-19.

The J gene is TRBJ1-6, the V gene TRBV7-2; D not certain. CDR1 SGHTA and CDR2 FQGNSA come from the germline V gene. Between the trimmed V and J ends, which lost 1 base and 5 bases, there was a span of 6 bases. The CDR3 loop spans 14 amino acids. This chain's CDR3 is CASSLVGNNSPLHF. The CDR3 nucleotides are TGTGCCAGCAGCTTAGTCGGGAATAATTCACCCCTCCACTTT.

This rearrangement joins TRBV4-3 to TRBJ2-5; a possible D gene is TRBD1 (5 bases). From germline, CDR1 is LGHNA and CDR2 YSLEER. The ends were cut back, 3 bases at V and 7 bases at J, with 12 bases in the middle. This CDR3 spans 13 amino acids. CDR3 loop: CASSQNTGWTQYF. In DNA, the CDR3 is TGCGCCAGCAGCCAGAACACAGGCTGGACCCAGTACTTC.

The rearrangement uses TRBV7-9 and TRBJ1-2; D possibly corresponds to TRBD1 (5 bases). This CDR3 contains 13 residues. The V gene's germline CDR1 is SEHNR and CDR2 FQNEAQ (reference sequence). Trimming took off 1 base at V and 6 bases at J, with 9 bases between the two ends. In DNA, the CDR3 is TGTGCCAGCAGCTTAGGGACATTTGATGGCTACACCTTC. The encoded protein is CASSLGTFDGYTF.

The chain has TRBV6-1 and TRBJ1-1; D may be TRBD1 (6 bases). CDR1 is MNHNS, CDR2 SASEGT, per germline. This CDR3 contains 15 residues. V lost 0 bases, J lost 0 bases, and 8 bases lay in between. The CDR3 DNA sequence: TGTGCCAGCAGTGAAGCCGGGACACTGAACACTGAAGCTTTCTTT. Translating gives CASSEAGTLNTEAFF.

The rearrangement uses TRBV3-1 (or the pseudogene TRBV3-2) and TRBJ1-3; perhaps TRBD1 as D (5 bases). Trimming stripped 3 bases from V and 6 bases from J, with 12 bases between. CDR1 is LGHDT and CDR2 is YNNKEL in the germline V gene (reference sequence). This CDR3 spans 14 amino acids. The DNA of the CDR3 is TGTGCCAGCAGCCACGAGGCAGGGCAAAACACCATATATTTT. Amino acids: CASSHEAGQNTIYF.

V usage is TRBV6-1 and J usage is TRBJ2-1; 8 positions match TRBD2. Trimming removed 4 bases from V and 0 bases from J; junction bases left unmatched: 14. This CDR3 is 19 amino acids long. The germline gives CDR1 MNHNS, CDR2 SASEGT. The CDR3 DNA reads TGTGCCAGCAGTGGACCGGGACTAGGGCCCTATAGCTCCTACAATGAGCAGTTCTTC. This encodes CASSGPGLGPYSSYNEQFF.

The CDR3 region is CASSRTGTGKGYEQYF. The CDR3, as DNA: TGTGCCAGCAGCCGGACCGGGACAGGGAAGGGGTACGAGCAGTACTTC. The chain recombines TRBV5-6 with TRBJ2-7, with 9 bases identical to TRBD1. This CDR3 is 16 amino acids long. V trimming: 4 bases; J trimming: 4 bases; junction bases outside the gene matches: 12. Looked up from germline, CDR1 is SGHDT and CDR2 is YYEEEE.

The chain is built from TRBV19 and TRBJ1-1; D not resolved. Trimming took off 1 base at V and 5 bases at J, with 11 bases between the two ends. CDR3 length equals 14 residues. The germline CDR1 and CDR2 sequences are LNHDA and SQIVND (reference sequence). The CDR3 loop reads CASSIGHRGTEAFF. The DNA for the CDR3 is TGTGCCAGTAGTATAGGACACCGGGGAACTGAAGCTTTCTTT.

The CDR3 bases are TGCGCCAGCAGTAAGAGGACAGGACAACCCTCTAGCACAGATACGCAGTATTTT. It codes for CASSKRTGQPSSTDTQYF. The chain couples TRBV5-1 to TRBJ2-3; 7 bases agree with TRBD1. Germline V lookup: CDR1 SGHRS, CDR2 YFSETQ. The CDR3 contains 18 residues. V lost 5 bases to trimming and J lost 0 bases; unmatched junction nucleotides: 15.

V usage is TRBV11-3 and J usage is TRBJ1-2; 7 nucleotides match TRBD1. There are 15 residues in the CDR3. V lost 4 bases to trimming and J lost 3 bases; unmatched junction nucleotides: 8. Looked up from germline, CDR1 is SGHNT and CDR2 is YENEEA. CDR3 in DNA: TGTGCCAGCAGCTCCCGGACAGGTCAAGACTATGGCTACACCTTC. This encodes CASSSRTGQDYGYTF.

This clone was picked up a small number of times. The gene calls are TRBV5-6 and TRBJ1-2; the D is unclear. This CDR3 has 14 amino acids. Per germline, CDR1 SGHDT and CDR2 YYEEEE. V lost 2 bases to trimming and J lost 3 bases, with 11 bases between them. As DNA, the CDR3 is TGTGCCAGCAGCTTTCAAGGGAGAGACTATGGCTACACCTTC. This sequence encodes CASSFQGRDYGYTF.

This chain joins TRBV6-1 and TRBJ1-2, with D hard to call. Germline CDR1 is MNHNS and CDR2 is SASEGT. The length of the CDR3 is 14 residues. V dropped 0 bases and J dropped 3 bases, with 8 bases sitting between them. The CDR3, as DNA: TGTGCCAGCAGTGAAGCGGGAGTCGACTATGGCTACACCTTC. Translated: CASSEAGVDYGYTF.

The chain joins TRBV19 to TRBJ1-5; 7 bases agree with TRBD1. Germline V gives CDR1 LNHDA, CDR2 SQIVND (reference sequence). This CDR3 contains 15 residues. Germline trimming cut 5 bases from V and 5 bases from J; bases unmatched to any gene: 9. As DNA, the CDR3 is TGTGCCAGTAGTCTAACCGGGACAGTAGATCAGCCCCAGCATTTT. Its protein product is CASSLTGTVDQPQHF.

This clone was observed a handful of times. This chain joins TRBV18 and TRBJ1-2, with 7 bases identical to TRBD1. J lost 4 bases, V lost 3 bases, and 11 bases had no gene match. The CDR3 is 16 amino acids. Germline V gene lookup returns CDR1 KGHSH and CDR2 LQKENI. CDR3 sequence (DNA): TGTGCCAGCTCACCGATGGACAGGCCGAGAGCCTATGGCTACACCTTC. Its translation is CASSPMDRPRAYGYTF.

This clone was seen once. The chain couples TRBV11-2 to TRBJ1-1, with 7 positions matching TRBD1. The V and J ends lost 1 base and 0 bases, in that order; junction bases with no gene match: 2. Germline assignment: CDR1 SGHAT and CDR2 FQNNGV. This CDR3 has 15 residues. The CDR3 loop is CASSLGQGLNTEAFF. As DNA, the CDR3 is TGTGCCAGCAGCTTAGGACAGGGCCTGAACACTGAAGCTTTCTTT. Together with reference TRBV11-2 and TRBJ1-1, the CDR3 gives the full variable domain: EAGVAQSPRYKIIEKRQSVAFWCNPISGHATLYWYQQILGQGPKLLIQFQNNGVVDDSQLPKDRFSAERLKGVDSTLKIQPAKLEDSAVYLCASSLGQGLNTEAFFGQGTRLTVV.

This rearrangement joins TRBV6-2 or TRBV6-3 to TRBJ2-1; TRBD2 aligns across 8 bases. Germline V gene lookup returns CDR1 MNHEY and CDR2 SVGEGT. The CDR3 contains 15 residues. The ends lost 6 bases at V and 2 bases at J; junction bases unmatched: 6. The CDR3 spells CASSPTGGPYNEQFF. CDR3 DNA sequence: TGTGCCAGCAGCCCGACGGGGGGGCCCTACAATGAGCAGTTCTTC.

The chain uses TRBV20-1 and TRBJ1-2, with a weak D call TRBD1 (5 bases). There are 11 residues in the CDR3. CDR1 is DFQATT and CDR2 is SNEGSKA in the germline V gene (reference sequence). Deletions cut 3 bases from V and 5 bases from J, with 7 bases between. The CDR3 loop is CSARSGYGYTF. The CDR3 coding sequence is TGCAGTGCTAGGTCAGGGTATGGCTACACCTTC.

The chain combines TRBV25-1 with TRBJ2-3, with D perhaps TRBD2 (6 bases). The CDR3 consists of 18 residues. CDR1 is MGHDK, CDR2 SYGVNS, per germline. Trimming removed 4 bases at V and 0 bases at J, with 20 bases between. CDR3 DNA: TGTGCCAGCAGTGGGGCCCCCGGGGGTTGGGGAAGCACAGATACGCAGTATTTT. Translating it yields CASSGAPGGWGSTDTQYF.

The rearrangement joins TRBV7-2 to TRBJ2-3; unclear D gene. V lost 2 bases to trimming and J lost 2 bases, with 8 bases between them. Germline loops: CDR1 SGHTA, CDR2 FQGNSA. The CDR3 contains 14 residues. CDR3 in DNA: TGTGCCAGCAGCTTAAGGAGCGTCACAGATACGCAGTATTTT. Protein sequence: CASSLRSVTDTQYF.

The chain links TRBV6-2 or TRBV6-3 to TRBJ2-5, with 11 bases identical to TRBD2. The J call may be incorrect, as the DNA end agrees better with TRBJ2-7. This CDR3 is 17 amino acids long. The germline CDR1 and CDR2 sequences are MNHEY and SVGEGT. Here the CDR3 DNA reads TGTGCCAGCAGTTACTCGAGTTTCGGGACTAGCGGTAACGAGCAGTACTTC. It translates to CASSYSSFGTSGNEQYF.